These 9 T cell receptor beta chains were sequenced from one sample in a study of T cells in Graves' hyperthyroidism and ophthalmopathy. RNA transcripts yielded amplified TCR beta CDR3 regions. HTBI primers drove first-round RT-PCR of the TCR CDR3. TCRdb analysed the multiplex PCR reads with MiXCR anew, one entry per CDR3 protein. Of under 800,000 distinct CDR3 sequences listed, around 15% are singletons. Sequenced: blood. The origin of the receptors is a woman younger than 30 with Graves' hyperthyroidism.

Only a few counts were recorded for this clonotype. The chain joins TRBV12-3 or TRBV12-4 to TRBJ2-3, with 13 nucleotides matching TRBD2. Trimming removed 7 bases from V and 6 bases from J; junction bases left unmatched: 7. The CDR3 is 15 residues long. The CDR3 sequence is CASTPRTSGSDTQYF. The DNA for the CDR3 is TGTGCCAGCACCCCCCGGACTAGCGGGAGCGATACGCAGTATTTT.

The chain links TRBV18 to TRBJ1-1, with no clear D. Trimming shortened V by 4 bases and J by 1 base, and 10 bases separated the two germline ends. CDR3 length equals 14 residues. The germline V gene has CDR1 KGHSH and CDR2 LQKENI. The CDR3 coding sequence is TGTGCCAGCTCACGGATGGAGGGGAACACTGAAGCTTTCTTT. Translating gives CASSRMEGNTEAFF. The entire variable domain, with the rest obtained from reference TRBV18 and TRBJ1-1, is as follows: NAGVMQNPRHLVRRRGQEARLRCSPMKGHSHVYWYRQLPEEGLKFMVYLQKENIIDESGMPKERFSAEFPKEGPSILRIQQVVRGDSAAYFCASSRMEGNTEAFFGQGTRLTVV.

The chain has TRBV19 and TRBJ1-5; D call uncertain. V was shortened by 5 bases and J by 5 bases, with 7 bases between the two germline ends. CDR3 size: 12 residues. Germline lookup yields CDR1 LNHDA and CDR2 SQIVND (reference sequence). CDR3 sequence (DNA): TGTGCCAGTAGTCCCCTAGATCAGCCCCAGCATTTT. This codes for CASSPLDQPQHF.

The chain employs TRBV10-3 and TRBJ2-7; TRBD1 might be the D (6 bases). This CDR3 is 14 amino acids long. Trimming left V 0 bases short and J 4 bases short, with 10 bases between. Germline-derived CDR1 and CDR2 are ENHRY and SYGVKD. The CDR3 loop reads CAISESGRGYEQYF. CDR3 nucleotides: TGTGCCATCAGTGAGTCCGGCAGGGGATACGAGCAGTACTTC.

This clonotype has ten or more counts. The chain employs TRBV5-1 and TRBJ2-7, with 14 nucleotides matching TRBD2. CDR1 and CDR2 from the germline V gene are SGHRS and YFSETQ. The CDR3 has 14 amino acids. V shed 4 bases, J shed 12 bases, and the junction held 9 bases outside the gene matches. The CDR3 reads CASSQGLAGVDPYF. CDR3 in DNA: TGCGCCAGCAGCCAGGGACTAGCGGGAGTCGATCCGTACTTC.

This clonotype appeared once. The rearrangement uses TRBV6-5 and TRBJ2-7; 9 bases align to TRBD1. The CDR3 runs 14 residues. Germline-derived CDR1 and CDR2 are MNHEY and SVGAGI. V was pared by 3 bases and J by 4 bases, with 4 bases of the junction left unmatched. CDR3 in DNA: TGTGCCAGCAGTTATGGGACAGGGATATACGAGCAGTACTTC. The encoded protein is CASSYGTGIYEQYF.

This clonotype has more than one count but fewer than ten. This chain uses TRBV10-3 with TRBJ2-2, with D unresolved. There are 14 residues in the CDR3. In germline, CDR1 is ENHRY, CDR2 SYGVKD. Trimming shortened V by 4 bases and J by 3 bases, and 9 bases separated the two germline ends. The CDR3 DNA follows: TGTGCCATCAGTGGCACGGCCGACACCGGGGAGCTGTTTTTT. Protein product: CAISGTADTGELFF.

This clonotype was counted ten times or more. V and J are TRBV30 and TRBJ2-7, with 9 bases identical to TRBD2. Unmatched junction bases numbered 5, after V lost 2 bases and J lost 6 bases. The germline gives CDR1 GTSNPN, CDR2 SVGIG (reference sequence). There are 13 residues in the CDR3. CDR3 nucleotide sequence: TGTGCCTGGAGTCCGGGACTAGCAACCGAGCAGTACTTC. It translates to CAWSPGLATEQYF.

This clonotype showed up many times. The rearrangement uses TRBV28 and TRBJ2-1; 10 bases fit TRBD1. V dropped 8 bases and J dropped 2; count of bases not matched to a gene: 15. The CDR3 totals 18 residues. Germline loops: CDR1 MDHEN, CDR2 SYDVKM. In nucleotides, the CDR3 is TGTGCCAGCGGTGGGGACAGGGGTTCTATAGCGGCCTACAATGAGCAGTTCTTC. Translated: CASGGDRGSIAAYNEQFF.